The following is a TCR beta chain sequence with its context. Its target is not known. The sample is drawn from a study of cytomegalovirus exposure and HLA in healthy donors. Points from the study as a whole: In a later analysis, common viral pathogens appeared linked to several of the most significant clusters.

Vbeta (60) and Jbeta (13) primers were used in the PCR. The table came from immunoSEQ multiplex PCR; TCRdb's copy has only in-frame clones and leaves some out. The sample comprises around 150,000 clones, roughly 78% of which are singletons, and 4.8% rests with the top ten. Sequenced sample: PBMCs. The clonotype was recovered from a man aged 25-45 years in good health.

The CDR3 DNA reads as TGTGCCAGCAGCAAAGGACAGGGGGCCGGAGATACGCAGTATTTT. Amino acid sequence: CASSKGQGAGDTQYF. The V and J genes are TRBV7-9 and TRBJ2-3, with 11 bases matching TRBD1. CDR3 length: 15 residues. J lost 5 bases, V lost 5 bases, and 6 bases had no gene match. Looked up from germline, CDR1 is SEHNR and CDR2 is FQNEAQ (reference sequence).